This paragraph covers one TCR beta chain sequence. The antigen remains unidentified. The data stem from a study of cytomegalovirus exposure and HLA in healthy donors. General study findings and limits: On later analysis, the bulk of CMV-associated TCR beta chains appeared to be HLA-restricted. The presence/absence work took it that sequencing depth was about the same across donors. A later analysis reported that several of the most significant clusters appeared to be linked to common viral pathogens, among them Epstein-Barr virus.

PCR employed 60 Vbeta and 13 Jbeta primers. Profiled with immunoSEQ multiplex PCR; TCRdb holds only in-frame clones, not every one. The sample shows 150,000 to 200,000 clones, roughly four fifths of them seen only once. The specimen was PBMCs. The receptor was isolated from a man aged 25-45 years in good health and CMV-seronegative.

CDR3 DNA sequence: TGTGCCAGCAGGCGGACAGGGGTAAACACTGAAGCTTTCTTT. Its translation: CASRRTGVNTEAFF. V gene TRBV6-5 combines with J gene TRBJ1-1; 9 positions match TRBD1. Germline trimming cut 6 bases from V and 2 bases from J; bases unmatched to any gene: 4. Germline assignment: CDR1 MNHEY and CDR2 SVGAGI. The CDR3 spans 14 residues.